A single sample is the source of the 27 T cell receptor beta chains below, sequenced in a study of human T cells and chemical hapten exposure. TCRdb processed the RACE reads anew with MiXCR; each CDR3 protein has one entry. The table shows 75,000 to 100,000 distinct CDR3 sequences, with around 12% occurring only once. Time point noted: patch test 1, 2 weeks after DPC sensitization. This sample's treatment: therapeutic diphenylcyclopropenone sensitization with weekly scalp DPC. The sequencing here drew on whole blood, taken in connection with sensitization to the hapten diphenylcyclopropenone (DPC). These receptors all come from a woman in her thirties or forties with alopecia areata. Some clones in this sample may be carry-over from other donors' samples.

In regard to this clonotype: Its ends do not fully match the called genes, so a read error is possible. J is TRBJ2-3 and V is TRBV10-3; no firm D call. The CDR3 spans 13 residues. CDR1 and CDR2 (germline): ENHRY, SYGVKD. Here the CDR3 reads CAIRESAAGEQYF. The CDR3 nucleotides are TGTGCCATCAGAGAGTCGGCGGCAGGTGAGCAGTATTTT.

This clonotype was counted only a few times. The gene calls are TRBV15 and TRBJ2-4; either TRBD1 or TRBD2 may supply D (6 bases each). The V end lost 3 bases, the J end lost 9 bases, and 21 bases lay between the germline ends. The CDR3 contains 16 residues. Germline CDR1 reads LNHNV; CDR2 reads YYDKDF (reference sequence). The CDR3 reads CATSRVPTQGLGIQYF. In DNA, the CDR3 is TGTGCCACCAGCAGGGTGCCAACACAGGGACTGGGCATTCAGTACTTC.

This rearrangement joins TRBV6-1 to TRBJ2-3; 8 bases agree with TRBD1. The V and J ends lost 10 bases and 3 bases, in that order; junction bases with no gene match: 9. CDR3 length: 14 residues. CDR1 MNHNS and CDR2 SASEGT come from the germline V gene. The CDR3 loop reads CATLSRDRTDTQYF. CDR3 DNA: TGTGCCACCTTGTCCCGGGACAGGACAGATACGCAGTATTTT.

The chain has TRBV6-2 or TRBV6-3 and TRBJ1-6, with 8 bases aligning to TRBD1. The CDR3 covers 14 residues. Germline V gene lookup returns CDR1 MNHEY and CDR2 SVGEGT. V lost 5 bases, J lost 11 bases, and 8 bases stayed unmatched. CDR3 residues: CASSLQGVTTPLHF. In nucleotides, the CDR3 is TGTGCCAGCAGTCTACAGGGGGTCACGACACCCCTCCACTTT.

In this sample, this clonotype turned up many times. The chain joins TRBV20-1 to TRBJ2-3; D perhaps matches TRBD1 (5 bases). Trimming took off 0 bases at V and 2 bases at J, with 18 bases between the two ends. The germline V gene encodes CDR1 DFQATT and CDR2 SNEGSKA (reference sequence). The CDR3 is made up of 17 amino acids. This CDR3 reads CSARDQVRARVTDTQYF. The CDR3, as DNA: TGCAGTGCTAGAGATCAGGTTAGAGCCAGGGTCACAGATACGCAGTATTTT.

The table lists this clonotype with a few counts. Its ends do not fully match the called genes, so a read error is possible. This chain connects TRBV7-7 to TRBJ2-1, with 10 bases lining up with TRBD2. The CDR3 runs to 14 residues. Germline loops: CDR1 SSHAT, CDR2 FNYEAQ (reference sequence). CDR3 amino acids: CASKRLAGIDEQFF. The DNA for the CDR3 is TGTGCTAGCAAAAGACTAGCGGGTATCGATGAGCAGTTCTTC.

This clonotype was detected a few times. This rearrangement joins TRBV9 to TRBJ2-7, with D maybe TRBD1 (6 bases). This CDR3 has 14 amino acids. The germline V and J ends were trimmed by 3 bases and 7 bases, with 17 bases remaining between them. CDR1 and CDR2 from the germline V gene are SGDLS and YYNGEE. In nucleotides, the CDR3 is TGTGCCAGCAGCGCCCGGGACATCGGTCAAGAGCAGTACTTC. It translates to CASSARDIGQEQYF.

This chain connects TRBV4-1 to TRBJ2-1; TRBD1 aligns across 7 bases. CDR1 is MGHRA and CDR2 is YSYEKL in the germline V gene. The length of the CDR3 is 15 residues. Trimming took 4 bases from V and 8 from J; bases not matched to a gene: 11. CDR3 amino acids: CASSRRSEGADEQFF. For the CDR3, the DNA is TGCGCCAGCAGCCGCCGGTCCGAGGGGGCCGATGAGCAGTTCTTC.

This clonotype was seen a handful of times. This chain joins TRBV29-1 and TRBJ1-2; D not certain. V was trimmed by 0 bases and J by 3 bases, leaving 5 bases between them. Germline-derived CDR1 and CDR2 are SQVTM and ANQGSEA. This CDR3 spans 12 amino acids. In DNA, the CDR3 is TGCAGCGTTGAAGACCGGTACTATGGCTACACCTTC. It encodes CSVEDRYYGYTF.

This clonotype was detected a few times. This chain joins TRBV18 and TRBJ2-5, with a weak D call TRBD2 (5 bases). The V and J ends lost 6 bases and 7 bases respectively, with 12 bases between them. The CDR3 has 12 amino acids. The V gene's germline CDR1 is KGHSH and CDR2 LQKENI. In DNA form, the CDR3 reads TGTGCCAGCTCTCCCCCGGCGGGGACCCAGTACTTC. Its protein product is CASSPPAGTQYF.

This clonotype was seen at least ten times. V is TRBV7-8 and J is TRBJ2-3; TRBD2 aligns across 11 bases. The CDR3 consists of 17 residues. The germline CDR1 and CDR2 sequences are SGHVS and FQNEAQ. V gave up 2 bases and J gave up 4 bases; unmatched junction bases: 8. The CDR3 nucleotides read TGTGCCAGCAGCTTACTCCGACTAGCGGGAAAGTCAGATACGCAGTATTTT. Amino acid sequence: CASSLLRLAGKSDTQYF. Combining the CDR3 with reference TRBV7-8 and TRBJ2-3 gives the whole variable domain GAGVSQSPRYKVAKRGQDVALRCDPISGHVSLFWYQQALGQGPEFLTYFQNEAQLDKSGLPSDRFFAERPEGSVSTLKIQRTQQEDSAVYLCASSLLRLAGKSDTQYFGPGTRLTVL.

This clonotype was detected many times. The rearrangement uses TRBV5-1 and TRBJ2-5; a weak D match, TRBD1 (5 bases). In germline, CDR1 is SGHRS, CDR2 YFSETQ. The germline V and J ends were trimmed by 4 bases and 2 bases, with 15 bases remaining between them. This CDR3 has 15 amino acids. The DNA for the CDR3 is TGCGCCAGCAGCAGGGGTTTCCACCTTCAAGAGACCCAGTACTTC. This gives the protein CASSRGFHLQETQYF.

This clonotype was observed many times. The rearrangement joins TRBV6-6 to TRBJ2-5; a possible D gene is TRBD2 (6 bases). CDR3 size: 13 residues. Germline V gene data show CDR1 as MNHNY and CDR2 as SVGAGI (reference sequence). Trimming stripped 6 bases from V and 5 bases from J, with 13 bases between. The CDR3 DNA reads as TGTGCCAGCAGCAAACTAGCTCCGGAGACCCAGTACTTC. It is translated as CASSKLAPETQYF.

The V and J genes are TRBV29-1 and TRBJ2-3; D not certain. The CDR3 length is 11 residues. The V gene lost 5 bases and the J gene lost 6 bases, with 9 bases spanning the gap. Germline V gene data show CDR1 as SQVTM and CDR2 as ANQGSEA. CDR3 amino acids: CSVLWADTQYF. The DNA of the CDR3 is TGCAGCGTTCTCTGGGCGGATACGCAGTATTTT.

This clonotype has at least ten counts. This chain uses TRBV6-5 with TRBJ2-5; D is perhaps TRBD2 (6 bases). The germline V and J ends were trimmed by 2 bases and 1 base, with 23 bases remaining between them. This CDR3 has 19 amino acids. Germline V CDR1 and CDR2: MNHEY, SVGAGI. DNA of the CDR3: TGTGCCAGCAGTTACCGGGCCCCTGGCGGGATTACTTCCCAAGAGACCCAGTACTTC. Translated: CASSYRAPGGITSQETQYF.

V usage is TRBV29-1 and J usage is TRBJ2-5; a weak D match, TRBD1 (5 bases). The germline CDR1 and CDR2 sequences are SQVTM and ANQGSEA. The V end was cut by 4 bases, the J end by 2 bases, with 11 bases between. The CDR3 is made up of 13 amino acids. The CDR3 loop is CSVGRQTQETQYF. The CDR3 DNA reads TGCAGCGTTGGGCGACAGACACAAGAGACCCAGTACTTC.

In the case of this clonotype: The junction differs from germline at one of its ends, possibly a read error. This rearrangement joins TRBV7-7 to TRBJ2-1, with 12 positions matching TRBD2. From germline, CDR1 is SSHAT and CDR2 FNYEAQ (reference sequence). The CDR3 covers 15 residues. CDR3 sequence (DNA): TGTGCTAGCAGCTCTCGACTAGCGGGAGATAATGAGCAGTTCTTC. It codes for CASSSRLAGDNEQFF.

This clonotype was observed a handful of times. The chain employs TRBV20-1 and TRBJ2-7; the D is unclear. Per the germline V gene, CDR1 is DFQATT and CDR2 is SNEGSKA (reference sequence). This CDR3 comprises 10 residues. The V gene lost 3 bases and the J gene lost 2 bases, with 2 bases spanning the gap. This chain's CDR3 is CSASAYEQYF. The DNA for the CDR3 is TGCAGTGCTAGTGCCTACGAGCAGTACTTC.

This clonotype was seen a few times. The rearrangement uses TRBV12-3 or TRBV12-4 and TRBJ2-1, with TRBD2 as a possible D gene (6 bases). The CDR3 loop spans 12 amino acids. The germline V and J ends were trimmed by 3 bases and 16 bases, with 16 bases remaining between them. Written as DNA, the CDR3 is TGTGCCAGCAGTTTGAGATGGGAGGCGAAATTCTTC. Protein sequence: CASSLRWEAKFF.

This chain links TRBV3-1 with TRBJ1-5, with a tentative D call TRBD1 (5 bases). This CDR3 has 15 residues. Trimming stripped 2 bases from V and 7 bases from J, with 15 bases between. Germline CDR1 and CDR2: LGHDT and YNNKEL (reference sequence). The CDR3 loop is CASSQFPTQGQPQHF. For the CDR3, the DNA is TGTGCCAGCAGCCAATTCCCTACGCAGGGCCAGCCCCAGCATTTT. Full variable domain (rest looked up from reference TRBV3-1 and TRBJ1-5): DTAVSQTPKYLVTQMGNDKSIKCEQNLGHDTMYWYKQDSKKFLKIMFSYNNKELIINETVPNRFSPKSPDKAHLNLHINSLELGDSAVYFCASSQFPTQGQPQHFGDGTRLSIL.

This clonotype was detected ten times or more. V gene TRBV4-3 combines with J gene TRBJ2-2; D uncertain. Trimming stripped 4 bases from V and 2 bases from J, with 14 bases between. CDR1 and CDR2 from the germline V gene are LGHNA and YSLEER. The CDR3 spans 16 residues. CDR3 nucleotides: TGCGCCAGCAGCCGCTCCGTGGGCCCCAACACCGGGGAGCTGTTTTTT. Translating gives CASSRSVGPNTGELFF.

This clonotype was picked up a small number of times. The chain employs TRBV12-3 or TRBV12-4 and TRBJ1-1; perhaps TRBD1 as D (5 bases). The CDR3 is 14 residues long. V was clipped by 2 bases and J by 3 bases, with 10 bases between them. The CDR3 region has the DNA TGTGCCAGCAGTTTAAGGGGCCAGTACACTGAAGCTTTCTTT. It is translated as CASSLRGQYTEAFF.

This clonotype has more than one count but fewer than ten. The CDR3 spells CASSYRGPSTDTQYF. In DNA, the CDR3 is TGTGCCAGCAGTTACCGGGGACCCAGCACAGATACGCAGTATTTT. The J gene is TRBJ2-3, the V gene TRBV6-2 or TRBV6-3; D may match TRBD1 or TRBD2 (5 bases each). The germline V gene has CDR1 MNHEY and CDR2 SVGEGT. This CDR3 is 15 amino acids long. V shed 2 bases and J shed 0 bases, with 9 bases lying between them.

The CDR3 spells CASSLSQVTSYEQYF. The CDR3, as DNA: TGTGCCAGCAGTTTGTCACAGGTTACCTCCTACGAGCAGTACTTC. This chain joins TRBV28 and TRBJ2-7; D perhaps matches TRBD1 (5 bases). The CDR3 contains 15 residues. Trimming removed 3 bases from V and 0 bases from J, with 12 bases in between. In germline, CDR1 is MDHEN, CDR2 SYDVKM.

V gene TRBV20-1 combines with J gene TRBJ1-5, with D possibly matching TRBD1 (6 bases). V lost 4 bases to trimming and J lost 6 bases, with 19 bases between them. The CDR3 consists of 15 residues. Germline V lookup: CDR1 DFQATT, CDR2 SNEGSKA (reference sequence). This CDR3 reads CSATTDTGKTQPQHF. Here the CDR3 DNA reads TGCAGTGCTACAACTGATACAGGGAAAACTCAGCCCCAGCATTTT.

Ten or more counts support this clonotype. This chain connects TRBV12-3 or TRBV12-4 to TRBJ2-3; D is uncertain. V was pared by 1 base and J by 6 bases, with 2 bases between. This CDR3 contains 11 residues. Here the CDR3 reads CASSLGDTQYF. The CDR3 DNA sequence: TGTGCCAGCAGTTTAGGGGATACGCAGTATTTT.

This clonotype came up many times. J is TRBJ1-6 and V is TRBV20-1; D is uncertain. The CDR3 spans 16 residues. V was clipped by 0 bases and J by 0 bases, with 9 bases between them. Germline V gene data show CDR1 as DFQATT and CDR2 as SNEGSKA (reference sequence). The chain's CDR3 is CSARDYRDSYNSPLHF. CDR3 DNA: TGCAGTGCTAGAGATTACCGGGACTCCTATAATTCACCCCTCCACTTT.